The clone carrying this TCR beta chain was counted a few times. Its antigen is unknown. They built TCR cDNA with 5'RACE template switching, a step that put in a universal primer site and UMIs. TCRdb re-derived calls from the 5' RACE reads in MiXCR, one entry per CDR3 protein. Among 180,000 or so distinct CDR3 sequences listed, approximately 11% were seen once. The source of the sample is a study of T cells after yellow fever vaccination. Study-level information: Each low-cell-number fraction was prepared by means of SMART-Seq v4 Ultra Low Input.

The CDR3 is made up of 16 amino acids. Trimming removed 0 bases from V and 1 base from J, with 11 bases in between. The V gene's germline CDR1 is SGHRS and CDR2 YFSETQ. Whole-study findings and limits: It was the secondary response that reached its peak faster, day 5 versus 15, but it was weaker. Subsequent to the booster, the majority of primary-vaccination clones reappeared (roughly 96% CD4, 70% to 90% CD8).

The receptor was isolated from a man younger than 35 who received the YFV17D yellow fever vaccine. Here the sequenced sample was CD8+ T cells sorted from PBMCs, taken 15 days after the yellow fever booster vaccination. The chain recombines TRBV5-1 with TRBJ1-5, with a tentative D call TRBD1 (5 bases). The CDR3 reads CASSLGVRTSNQPQHF. The DNA for the CDR3 is TGCGCCAGCAGCTTGGGGGTCAGGACAAGCAATCAGCCCCAGCATTTT.